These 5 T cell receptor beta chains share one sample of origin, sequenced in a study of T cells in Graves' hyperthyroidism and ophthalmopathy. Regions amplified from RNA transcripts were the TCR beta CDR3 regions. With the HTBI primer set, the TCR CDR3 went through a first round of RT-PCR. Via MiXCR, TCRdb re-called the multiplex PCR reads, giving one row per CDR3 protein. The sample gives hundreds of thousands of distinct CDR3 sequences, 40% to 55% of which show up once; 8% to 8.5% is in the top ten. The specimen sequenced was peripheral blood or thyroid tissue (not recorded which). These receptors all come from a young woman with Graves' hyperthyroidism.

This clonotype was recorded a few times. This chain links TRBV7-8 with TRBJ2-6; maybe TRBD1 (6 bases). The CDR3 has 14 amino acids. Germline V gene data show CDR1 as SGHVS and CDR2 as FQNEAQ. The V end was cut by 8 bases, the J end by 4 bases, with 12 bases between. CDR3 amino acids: CASGDGQGANVLTF. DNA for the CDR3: TGTGCCAGCGGGGACGGACAGGGGGCCAACGTCCTGACTTTC.

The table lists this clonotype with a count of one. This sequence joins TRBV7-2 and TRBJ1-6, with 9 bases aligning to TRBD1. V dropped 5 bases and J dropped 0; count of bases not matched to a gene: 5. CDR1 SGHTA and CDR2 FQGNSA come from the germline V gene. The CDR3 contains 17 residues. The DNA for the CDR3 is TGTGCCAGCAGCCCCGGGACAGGGAGCTCCTATAATTCACCCCTCCACTTT. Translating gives CASSPGTGSSYNSPLHF.

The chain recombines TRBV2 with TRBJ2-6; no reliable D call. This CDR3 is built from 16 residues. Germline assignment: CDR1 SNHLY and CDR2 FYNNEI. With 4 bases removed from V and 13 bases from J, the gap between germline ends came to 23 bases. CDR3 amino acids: CASSVEGKSSSYVLTF. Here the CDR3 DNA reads TGTGCCAGCAGTGTGGAAGGAAAATCCTCCTCTTATGTCCTGACTTTC.

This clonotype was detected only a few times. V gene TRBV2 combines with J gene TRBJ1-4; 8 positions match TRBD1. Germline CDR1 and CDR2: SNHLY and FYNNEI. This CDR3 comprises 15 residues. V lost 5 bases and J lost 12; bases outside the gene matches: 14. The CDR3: CASSTDQGAPGELFF. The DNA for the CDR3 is TGTGCCAGCAGTACTGACCAGGGGGCCCCCGGGGAACTGTTTTTT. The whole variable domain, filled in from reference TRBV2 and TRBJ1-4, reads EPEVTQTPSHQVTQMGQEVILRCVPISNHLYFYWYRQILGQKVEFLVSFYNNEISEKSEIFDDQFSVERPDGSNFTLKIRSTKLEDSAMYFCASSTDQGAPGELFFGSGTQLSVL.

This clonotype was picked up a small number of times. CDR3 in DNA: TGTGCCAGCAGTTTAGGGCCGAAGGGCAAAACAGCCCAGCATTTT. This gives the protein CASSLGPKGKTAQHF. The V and J genes are TRBV12-3 or TRBV12-4 and TRBJ1-5; D not certain. V lost 1 base, J lost 11 bases, and 18 bases lay in between. The CDR3 totals 15 residues.